Reported below is one T cell receptor (beta chain). The antigen remains unidentified. With 60 Vbeta and 13 Jbeta primers, the PCR was carried out. Some clones are missing from TCRdb's copy, which holds only in-frame ones; the method was immunoSEQ multiplex PCR. The sample holds 100,000 to 120,000 clones; roughly four fifths are singletons and the top ten take roughly 2.6%. The data belong to a study of cytomegalovirus exposure and HLA in healthy donors. The CDR3 extends over 16 amino acids. With V trimmed by 0 bases and J by 4 bases, 6 bases remained unmatched. Findings of the study overall: Altogether, 150 or so TCR beta chains were recorded as cytomegalovirus-associated.

The sequence derives from a woman aged 18-30 years in good health and CMV-seronegative. What was sequenced was PBMCs. The chain is built from TRBV23-1 and TRBJ1-1; 9 nucleotides line up with TRBD1. TRBV23-1 is treated as an ORF (open reading frame) with a function not yet certain. CDR3 sequence reads: CASSQSDRGWGTEAFF. CDR3 in DNA: TGCGCCAGCAGTCAATCGGACAGGGGATGGGGCACTGAAGCTTTCTTT.